A selection of T cell receptor beta chains follows, all from one sample in a study of beta chain features in type 1 diabetes. The method was immunoSEQ multiplex PCR; TCRdb's version includes in-frame clones alone and lacks a portion of them. The sample includes 150,000 to 190,000 clones, under 9.5% of them seen just once. Input material: central memory CD4+ T cells from blood. These receptors all stem from a man between 18 and 29 years old in good health. Each CDR3 is given with its conserved first and last residue.

j_gene	v_gene	CDR3aa
TRBJ2-3	TRBV7-9	CASSLSLAVDTDTQYF
TRBJ2-2	TRBV5-1	CASSPRQGIDGELFF
TRBJ2-7	TRBV30	CAWSSGGGYEQYF
TRBJ2-1	TRBV14	CASSHGTSSGRNEQFF
TRBJ2-3	TRBV5-6	CASSPRTGGTDTQYF
TRBJ1-4	TRBV23-1	CASLTGRESSNEKLFF
TRBJ1-6	TRBV2	CASSDWARNSPLHF
TRBJ2-7	TRBV7-9	CASSLDGLNEEYF
TRBJ2-7	TRBV29-1	CSAVRASQSYEQYF
TRBJ2-5	TRBV21-1	CASQLMETQYF